A single sample is the source of the 14 T cell receptor beta chains below, sequenced in a study of T cell repertoires in cytomegalovirus infection. TCRdb passed the reads through MiXCR, listing each CDR3 protein once. The sample lists approximately 110,000 distinct CDR3 sequences, over 40% occurring once. These receptors have no identified antigens. Sample: CD8+ T cells from cultured PBMCs, taken from culture after CMV antigen stimulation. Receptors originate from a human donor in good health (CMV status not recorded). Some clones in this sample may be carry-over from other donors' samples.

The chain couples TRBV7-4 to TRBJ1-5; 9 bases are shared with TRBD1. The V gene's germline CDR1 is SGHVT and CDR2 SQSDAQ. V lost 5 bases and J lost 0; bases outside the gene matches: 17. This CDR3 spans 20 amino acids. The CDR3, as DNA: TGTGCCAGCAGCCAGACTCCGGGACAGGGTCCCTTTTATAGCAATCAGCCCCAGCATTTT. It encodes CASSQTPGQGPFYSNQPQHF.

This clonotype was found a few times. V usage is TRBV20-1 and J usage is TRBJ2-1; 9 bases are shared with TRBD2. This CDR3 is built from 16 residues. CDR1 is DFQATT, CDR2 SNEGSKA, per germline (reference sequence). The trim removed 5 bases at V and 0 bases at J, leaving 8 bases unmatched. CDR3: CSAFSLSGSSYNEQFF. The CDR3 DNA reads TGCAGTGCTTTTTCCCTTAGCGGGAGCTCCTACAATGAGCAGTTCTTC.

This sequence joins TRBV23-1 and TRBJ1-2; possible D gene TRBD1, 6 bases. TRBV23-1 is an ORF for which the function is uncertain. The germline V and J ends were trimmed by 10 bases and 7 bases, with 25 bases remaining between them. The CDR3 runs 15 residues. The CDR3 reads CAIPPGGYPLSGYTF. The CDR3 DNA follows: TGCGCCATCCCGCCTGGGGGCTATCCCCTCTCTGGCTACACCTTC.

The J gene is TRBJ2-1, the V gene TRBV7-2; the D is unclear. V was trimmed by 5 bases and J by 9 bases, leaving 11 bases between them. The CDR3 spans 12 residues. Germline CDR1 is SGHTA and CDR2 is FQGNSA. The CDR3 nucleotides read TGTGCCAGCAGCGACTCCTGGGGTGAGCAGTTCTTC. Translating gives CASSDSWGEQFF.

The chain employs TRBV27 and TRBJ2-3, with 9 nucleotides matching TRBD2. The CDR3 runs to 17 residues. Unmatched junction bases numbered 9, after V lost 5 bases and J lost 0 bases. In germline, CDR1 is MNHEY, CDR2 SMNVEV (reference sequence). In DNA form, the CDR3 reads TGTGCCAGCAGTCCCTATTGGAGCGGGGGGAGCACAGATACGCAGTATTTT. This codes for CASSPYWSGGSTDTQYF.

Many counts were recorded for this clonotype. This rearrangement joins TRBV6-5 to TRBJ1-2, with 10 bases that match TRBD1. CDR1 and CDR2 (germline): MNHEY, SVGAGI. This CDR3 comprises 17 residues. V was pared by 6 bases and J by 3 bases, with 13 bases of the junction left unmatched. CDR3 loop: CASRGFGTGVGDYGYTF. The CDR3 DNA follows: TGTGCCAGCAGGGGTTTCGGGACAGGGGTAGGGGACTATGGCTACACCTTC.

V and J are TRBV12-3 or TRBV12-4 and TRBJ1-1; D is ambiguous. This CDR3 contains 15 residues. Trimming left V 5 bases short and J 0 bases short, with 13 bases between. CDR3 loop: CASSPMLGLNTEAFF. CDR3 nucleotide sequence: TGTGCCAGCAGTCCGATGTTGGGGTTGAACACTGAAGCTTTCTTT.

This sequence joins TRBV2 and TRBJ2-3, with 9 bases identical to TRBD1. The junction had 7 bases not matched to a gene; V was cut back by 5 bases and J by 4 bases. Germline CDR1 is SNHLY and CDR2 is FYNNEI. The CDR3 consists of 15 residues. This CDR3 reads CASSPGQGKSDTQYF. CDR3 coding DNA: TGTGCCAGCAGTCCGGGACAGGGAAAATCAGATACGCAGTATTTT.

This clonotype has a count of ten or more. CDR3 residues: CASSISGNTEAFF. CDR3 in DNA: TGTGCCAGCAGCATCTCAGGGAACACTGAAGCTTTCTTT. The chain carries TRBV19 and TRBJ1-1, with no clear D. Per the germline V gene, CDR1 is LNHDA and CDR2 is SQIVND (reference sequence). The CDR3 length is 13 residues. Trimming removed 9 bases from V and 1 base from J, with 12 bases in between.

This clonotype turned up a few times. The chain uses TRBV12-3 or TRBV12-4 and TRBJ1-2; no reliable D call. The CDR3 has 13 amino acids. With 1 base removed from V and 4 bases from J, the gap between germline ends came to 7 bases. The CDR3 DNA reads TGTGCCAGCAGTTTAGGACATAGCTATGGCTACACCTTC. Protein product: CASSLGHSYGYTF.

V usage is TRBV18 and J usage is TRBJ1-1, with 7 nucleotides matching TRBD1. CDR3 length equals 17 residues. With V trimmed by 2 bases and J by 7 bases, 16 bases remained unmatched. CDR1 KGHSH and CDR2 LQKENI come from the germline V gene. CDR3 region: CASSPGATETGRYEAFF. CDR3 bases: TGTGCCAGCTCACCAGGGGCGACCGAGACAGGGCGTTATGAAGCTTTCTTT.

The V call is TRBV6-5, the J call TRBJ2-7; D perhaps matches TRBD2 (5 bases). Germline assignment: CDR1 MNHEY and CDR2 SVGAGI. V lost 2 bases, J lost 2 bases, and 7 bases lay in between. CDR3 length: 13 amino acids. CDR3 coding DNA: TGTGCCAGCAGTTACGGGAGAACCTACGAGCAGTACTTC. Amino acid sequence: CASSYGRTYEQYF.

This clonotype was found many times. The chain couples TRBV9 to TRBJ2-1; possibly TRBD1 for D (6 bases). This CDR3 comprises 15 residues. V gave up 0 bases and J gave up 5 bases, with 12 bases separating them. Germline-derived CDR1 and CDR2 are SGDLS and YYNGEE. The CDR3 nucleotides are TGTGCCAGCAGCGTAGGATGGACAGAAAACAATGAGCAGTTCTTC. Translation: CASSVGWTENNEQFF.

The chain links TRBV5-4 to TRBJ2-7; tentatively, D is TRBD1 (5 bases). The CDR3 totals 13 residues. CDR1 is SGHNT, CDR2 YYREEE, per germline (reference sequence). The V gene lost 1 base and the J gene lost 5 bases, with 10 bases spanning the gap. CDR3: CASSLLGVHEQYF. CDR3 nucleotides: TGTGCCAGCAGCTTGCTAGGGGTCCACGAGCAGTACTTC.